This T cell receptor (beta chain) was captured by sequencing in a study of blood T cell repertoires in COVID-19 (dated by TCRdb to the early 2020s). About the investigation overall: The collaborator samples originated in the United States, Italy and Spain and spanned the acute and convalescent phases of COVID-19. The material from the prospective study consisted of cDNA or gDNA derived from T cells, B-cell-depleted T cells, or PBMCs. The dataset comprised deeply sampled blood TCRbeta repertoires from subjects exposed to, actively infected with, or recovered from COVID-19. The repertoires were released in a freely available public database meant as a resource for research on the immune response to SARS-CoV-2. Samples were obtained from the ongoing ImmuneRACE study (first 160 participants) and from over a thousand subjects provided by 6 global collaborators. The sample metadata nearly always contained a de-identified subject ID, COVID-19 status, age in years and sex. Where HLA class I and class II types were available, the types were taken from metadata supplied by the sample provider, not from assay-based typing. What the authors observed across the whole study: Clinical and demographic metadata were provided uncurated, with the amount varying by source and participant.

Collaborating institutions collected whole blood in K2EDTA tubes following their own protocols. Collaborator samples were shipped for TCRbeta analysis as frozen whole blood, isolated PBMCs, or DNA extracted from either sample type. Between the V and J ends, shortened by 1 base and 3 bases respectively, the junction contains 7 bases. The CDR3, from cysteine to phenylalanine, totals 13 residues. The CDR3 DNA has 39 bases and is translated from base 1. The germline V gene (reference sequence) sets CDR1 to SGHKS and CDR2 to YYEKEE. A remark on this clone: No cognate antigen has been identified for it. Within one base of it there is no much larger clone, and no base qualities were kept.

TCRbeta CDR3 regions were amplified from genomic DNA using the immunoSEQ Assay, a bias-controlled multiplex PCR. The study's own analysis went as follows. The number of nucleated cells in each sample was estimated from the amplification of reference gene primers within the assay. Sequence reads were collapsed and filtered to measure the absolute abundance of every unique TCRbeta CDR3 rearrangement. Productive Simpson clonality was computed per sample as the square root of Simpson's diversity index over productive rearrangements. The table was pulled from immuneACCESS by TCRdb, which kept in-frame rearrangements only. Such tables lose some clones; where checked, under half of the loss comes from unresolved V genes, and the rest has no known cause. The V and J calls and clone size come from that table; D and trimming were worked out from the DNA. This sample lists about 74,000 clones; roughly 86% were detected once. Of the sample, around 35% falls within the top ten clones.

The chain links TRBV5-5 with TRBJ1-1; too little of a D gene remains to name it. The sequenced sample consisted of peripheral blood. This sequence was found in a man aged 65-85 years with acute or convalescent COVID-19. This receptor carries the CDR3 CASSLRLDTEAFF. The DNA is TGTGCCAGCAGCTTGAGACTCGACACTGAAGCTTTCTTT.